Listed here is a single T cell receptor (beta chain). Its antigen is not identified. This sample is part of a study of cytomegalovirus exposure and HLA in healthy donors. Method: immunoSEQ multiplex PCR; TCRdb's copy keeps in-frame clones and lacks some. The sample lists about 160,000 clones, roughly nine tenths occurring once. Donors came from a validation cohort of 95 to 150 subjects, distinct from the first 666-subject cohort. Per germline, CDR1 SNHLY and CDR2 FYNNEI. The CDR3 covers 15 residues. V shed 6 bases, J shed 4 bases, and the junction held 6 bases outside the gene matches. Study findings and constraints: The tendency of first-cohort TCR clusters to co-occur in the approximately 110 validation repertoires was identified by a subsequent analysis.

Material for sequencing was PBMCs. V usage is TRBV2 and J usage is TRBJ2-3; 11 bases map to TRBD2. This sequence originates from a man between 18 and 29 years old in good health and CMV-seropositive. The CDR3 coding sequence is TGTGCCAGCAGGATACTAGCGGGAGAGGCAGATACGCAGTATTTT. Its protein product is CASRILAGEADTQYF.